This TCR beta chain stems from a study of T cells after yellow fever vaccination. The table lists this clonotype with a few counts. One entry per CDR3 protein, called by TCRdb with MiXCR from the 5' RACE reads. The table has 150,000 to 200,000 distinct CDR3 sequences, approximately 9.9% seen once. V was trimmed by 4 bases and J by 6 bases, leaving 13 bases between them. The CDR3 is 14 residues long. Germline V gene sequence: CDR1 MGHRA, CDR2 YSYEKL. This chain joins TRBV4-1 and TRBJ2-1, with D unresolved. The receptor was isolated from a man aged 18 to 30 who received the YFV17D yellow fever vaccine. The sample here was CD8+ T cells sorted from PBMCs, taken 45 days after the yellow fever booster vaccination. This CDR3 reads CASSRGRTPNEQFF. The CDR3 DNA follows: TGCGCCAGCAGCCGTGGACGGACCCCCAATGAGCAGTTCTTC.